This T cell receptor beta chain was profiled in a study of cytomegalovirus exposure and HLA in healthy donors. Study-level information: Clustering assigned 70% to 90% of the roughly 400 genotyped donors to the Caucasian-associated ancestry cluster. Overall study results and limits: A later analysis linked roughly 17,000 TCR beta sequences to HLA alleles at 0.05 false discovery rate.

With 2 bases removed from V and 6 bases from J, the gap between germline ends came to 10 bases. CDR1 KGHSH and CDR2 LQKENI come from the germline V gene. The CDR3 loop spans 13 amino acids. The primer mix had 60 Vbeta and 13 Jbeta primers. Sequencing used immunoSEQ multiplex PCR; TCRdb keeps in-frame clones, though not all of them. Here the sample spans more than 85,000 clones, over 60% being singletons. To note about this clone: Its specificity is unknown.

This chain links TRBV18 with TRBJ1-1; D gene ambiguous. The specimen sequenced was PBMCs. This clonotype was sampled from a woman aged 25 to 39 in good health and CMV-seronegative. In nucleotides, the CDR3 is TGTGCCAGCTCACCAAGGTCGGGGTCTGAAGCTTTCTTT. It translates to CASSPRSGSEAFF.